The clone carrying this T cell receptor beta chain was counted only a few times. The CDR3 runs to 12 residues. The V gene's germline CDR1 is LNHDA and CDR2 SQIVND (reference sequence). V shed 5 bases, J shed 7 bases, and the junction held 4 bases outside the gene matches. MiXCR, applied by TCRdb to the RT-PCR reads, yields one record per CDR3 protein. The table has 500,000 or so distinct CDR3 sequences, more than 15% seen once. These data come from a study of response to subunit inactivated influenza vaccine. This sequence joins TRBV19 and TRBJ1-2; 7 bases align to TRBD1. This TCR was sampled from a man between 50 and 69 years old who received an inactivated influenza vaccine. The specimen comprised CD4+ T cells sorted from PBMCs, sampled less than 25 months after vaccination. The CDR3 nucleotides read TGTGCCAGTAGTGACAGGGAGTCTGGCTACACCTTC. Its protein product is CASSDRESGYTF.